This T cell receptor beta chain was captured in a study of human T cells and chemical hapten exposure. Study overall: Alopecia areata, totalis and universalis patients, mostly female, were included.

Study outcomes and limitations: It was expanded TCRs that formed significantly more large CDR3 similarity clusters than controls did. Those TCRs sitting above 1 in 1000 frequency stayed the same with DPC sensitization.

Trimming took 5 bases from V and 2 from J, leaving 11 bases between them. The CDR3 contains 14 residues. It was the library that attached unique molecular identifiers to individual cDNA molecules. TCRdb re-called the RACE reads with MiXCR, one entry per CDR3 protein. Altogether more than 250,000 distinct CDR3 sequences are present, about 8.6% being singletons, with the ten largest covering 2% to 3%. Indicated time point: pre-sensitization, week 0. Treatment denoted: therapeutic diphenylcyclopropenone sensitization with weekly scalp DPC. This clonotype has only a few counts. Antigen unknown. The sequences come from whole blood, collected in connection with sensitization to the hapten diphenylcyclopropenone (DPC). This TCR came from a woman aged 40 to 50 with alopecia areata. Some clones in this sample may be carry-over from other donors' samples. V is TRBV12-3 or TRBV12-4 and J is TRBJ2-3; tentative D call: TRBD2 (5 bases). The DNA of the CDR3 is TGTGCCAGCAGTCTGAGGGCAGCCACAGATACGCAGTATTTT. This sequence encodes CASSLRAATDTQYF.